Shown below are 17 T cell receptor beta chains from a single sample sequenced in a study of blood T cell repertoires in COVID-19. Method: immunoSEQ multiplex PCR; TCRdb's copy keeps in-frame clones and lacks some. This table holds a few hundred thousand clones, around 87% found once. Sequencing input: PBMCs or T cells enriched from blood (not recorded which). These TCRs come from a man aged 35-49 years in a cohort exposed to, infected with or recovered from COVID-19 (not recorded which).

This chain links TRBV28 with TRBJ2-2, with 7 bases that match TRBD1. There are 15 residues in the CDR3. Trimming at V came to 2 bases and at J to 6 bases, leaving 6 bases not matched to a gene. Per the germline V gene, CDR1 is MDHEN and CDR2 is SYDVKM. CDR3 region: CASSLDRVGAGELFF. DNA of the CDR3: TGTGCCAGCAGTTTAGACAGGGTCGGCGCCGGGGAGCTGTTTTTT. The full variable domain, rest sourced from reference TRBV28 and TRBJ2-2, is DVKVTQSSRYLVKRTGEKVFLECVQDMDHENMFWYRQDPGLGLRLIYFSYDVKMKEKGDIPEGYSVSREKKERFSLILESASTNQTSMYLCASSLDRVGAGELFFGEGSRLTVL.

The sample holds one count of this clone. This chain links TRBV6-5 with TRBJ1-1; TRBD1 aligns across 10 bases. Germline CDR1 is MNHEY and CDR2 is SVGAGI. J lost 3 bases, V lost 7 bases, and 5 bases had no gene match. This CDR3 region has 14 residues. The CDR3 DNA reads as TGTGCCAGCACAGCGGGACAGGGGTACACTGAAGCTTTCTTT. Encoded protein: CASTAGQGYTEAFF.

V usage is TRBV5-6 and J usage is TRBJ1-1; 7 positions agree with TRBD1. CDR1 and CDR2 from the germline V gene are SGHDT and YYEEEE. The trim removed 5 bases at V and 11 bases at J, leaving 9 bases unmatched. The CDR3 spans 12 residues. CDR3 amino acids: CASSYTGEKAFF. CDR3 coding DNA: TGTGCCAGCAGTTATACAGGGGAAAAGGCTTTCTTT.

The CDR3 DNA reads TGTGCCAGCAGCTTGTCAGGGGCTAGTGATGAAAAACTGTTTTTT. Protein product: CASSLSGASDEKLFF. The chain has TRBV5-5 and TRBJ1-4, with D possibly matching TRBD1 (6 bases). In germline, CDR1 is SGHKS, CDR2 YYEKEE (reference sequence). The CDR3 extends over 15 amino acids. Trimming took 1 base from V and 6 from J, leaving 13 bases between them.

The chain is built from TRBV5-1 and TRBJ2-2; D perhaps matches TRBD1 (5 bases). V gave up 6 bases and J gave up 2 bases, with 14 bases separating them. The CDR3 is 15 residues long. Germline V CDR1 and CDR2: SGHRS, YFSETQ. The CDR3 protein is CASKKVGRNTGELFF. As DNA, the CDR3 is TGCGCCAGCAAAAAAGTGGGGCGCAACACCGGGGAGCTGTTTTTT.

CDR3 in amino acids: CATSEPTGGSAEAFF. The DNA of the CDR3 is TGTGCCACCAGTGAGCCGACAGGGGGCAGCGCTGAAGCTTTCTTT. The chain joins TRBV24-1 to TRBJ1-1; 10 bases align to TRBD1. CDR3 length: 15 residues. The germline gives CDR1 KGHDR, CDR2 SFDVKD. Germline trimming cut 4 bases from V and 6 bases from J; bases unmatched to any gene: 7.

The gene calls are TRBV2 and TRBJ1-4; 8 bases map to TRBD1. The CDR3 covers 14 residues. Unmatched junction bases numbered 8, after V lost 6 bases and J lost 8 bases. Germline assignment: CDR1 SNHLY and CDR2 FYNNEI. In nucleotides, the CDR3 is TGTGCCAGCAGAGAGACAGGGGCAATAGAAAAACTGTTTTTT. Translating it yields CASRETGAIEKLFF.

This chain connects TRBV5-1 to TRBJ2-5; 12 bases are shared with TRBD2. Trimming removed 4 bases from V and 4 bases from J; junction bases left unmatched: 11. CDR1 is SGHRS, CDR2 YFSETQ, per germline. The CDR3 sequence is 17 residues long. Written as DNA, the CDR3 is TGCGCCAGCAGCAGAGGGTGGACTAGCGGGAATGGAGAGACCCAGTACTTC. It specifies CASSRGWTSGNGETQYF.

This rearrangement joins TRBV24-1 to TRBJ2-1; D is undetermined. The CDR3 is 12 residues long. V gave up 9 bases and J gave up 8 bases, with 13 bases separating them. From germline, CDR1 is KGHDR and CDR2 SFDVKD. The CDR3 here is CATQSVGHEQFF. CDR3 bases: TGTGCCACCCAAAGTGTCGGTCATGAGCAGTTCTTC.

CDR3 amino acids: CASSSPGFGQPQHF. CDR3 nucleotide sequence: TGTGCCAGCAGTTCCCCAGGGTTTGGACAGCCCCAGCATTTT. V usage is TRBV28 and J usage is TRBJ1-5, with TRBD1 as a possible D gene (5 bases). V was clipped by 4 bases and J by 7 bases, with 14 bases between them. Germline CDR1 MDHEN, CDR2 SYDVKM. This CDR3 has 14 amino acids.

The CDR3 reads CASSDLGLAGTNQETQYF. The CDR3 nucleotides read TGCGCCAGCAGTGACTTAGGACTAGCGGGAACTAACCAAGAGACCCAGTACTTC. The chain combines TRBV10-2 with TRBJ2-5, with 12 positions matching TRBD2. V was clipped by 3 bases and J by 0 bases; unmatched bases: 8. The germline CDR1 and CDR2 sequences are WSHSY and SAAADI. This CDR3 is built from 18 residues.

The chain uses TRBV11-3 and TRBJ2-1, with D perhaps TRBD2 (5 bases). Looked up from germline, CDR1 is SGHNT and CDR2 is YENEEA. Trimming removed 2 bases at V and 6 bases at J, with 11 bases between. The CDR3 has 14 amino acids. CDR3 region: CASSLTRGSNEQFF. The CDR3 coding sequence is TGTGCCAGCAGCTTAACACGCGGGTCCAATGAGCAGTTCTTC.

The chain is built from TRBV2 and TRBJ1-2; D possibly corresponds to TRBD1 (6 bases). Germline V gene sequence: CDR1 SNHLY, CDR2 FYNNEI. The V gene lost 5 bases and the J gene lost 0 bases, with 10 bases spanning the gap. CDR3 size: 14 residues. The CDR3 sequence is CASSLRTANYGYTF. The CDR3 DNA follows: TGTGCCAGCAGTCTGCGGACAGCTAACTATGGCTACACCTTC.

DNA for the CDR3: TGTGCCAGCAGCCGAAAGTCGAGCTCCTATAATTCACCCCTCCACTTT. This gives the protein CASSRKSSSYNSPLHF. The chain is built from TRBV28 and TRBJ1-6; D uncertain. Germline loops: CDR1 MDHEN, CDR2 SYDVKM. The CDR3 has 16 residues. V gave up 6 bases and J gave up 0 bases, with 12 bases separating them.

The V call is TRBV4-1, the J call TRBJ2-5; TRBD2 matches 16 bases. With V trimmed by 5 bases and J by 4 bases, 10 bases remained unmatched. This CDR3 comprises 18 residues. Germline V gene data show CDR1 as MGHRA and CDR2 as YSYEKL. CDR3 sequence (DNA): TGCGCCAGCAGCGTCGCCGGGACTAGCGGGAGGGCCCGAGAGACCCAGTACTTC. Translating it yields CASSVAGTSGRARETQYF.

The rearrangement links TRBV19 to TRBJ2-7; D perhaps matches TRBD1 (7 bases). The germline gives CDR1 LNHDA, CDR2 SQIVND (reference sequence). V was cut by 5 bases and J by 5 bases, with 16 bases left in between. This CDR3 has 14 residues. CDR3: CASSLAQGGNEQYF. The CDR3 nucleotides read TGTGCCAGTAGTCTGGCCCAGGGGGGTAACGAGCAGTACTTC.

The chain joins TRBV7-9 to TRBJ1-2, with D unclear. V lost 1 base to trimming and J lost 8 bases, with 11 bases between them. The CDR3 contains 13 residues. Germline CDR1 SEHNR, CDR2 FQNEAQ (reference sequence). CDR3 sequence: CASSLDRLVGYTF. In DNA, the CDR3 is TGTGCCAGCAGCTTAGATCGCTTAGTGGGCTACACCTTC.